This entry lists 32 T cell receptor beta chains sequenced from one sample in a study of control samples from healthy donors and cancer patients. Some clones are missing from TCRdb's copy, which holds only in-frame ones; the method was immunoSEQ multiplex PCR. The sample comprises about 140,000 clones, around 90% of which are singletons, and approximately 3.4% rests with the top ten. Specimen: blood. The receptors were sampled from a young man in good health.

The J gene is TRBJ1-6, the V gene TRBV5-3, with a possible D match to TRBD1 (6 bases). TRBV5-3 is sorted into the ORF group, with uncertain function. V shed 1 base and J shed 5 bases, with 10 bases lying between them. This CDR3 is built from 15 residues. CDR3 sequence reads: CARSLYRDHNSPLHF. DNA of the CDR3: TGTGCCAGAAGCTTGTACAGGGACCATAATTCACCCCTCCACTTT.

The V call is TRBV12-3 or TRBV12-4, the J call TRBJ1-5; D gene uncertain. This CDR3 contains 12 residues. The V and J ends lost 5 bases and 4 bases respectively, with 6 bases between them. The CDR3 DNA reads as TGTGCCAGCAGTCAAAATAATCAGCCCCAGCATTTT. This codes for CASSQNNQPQHF.

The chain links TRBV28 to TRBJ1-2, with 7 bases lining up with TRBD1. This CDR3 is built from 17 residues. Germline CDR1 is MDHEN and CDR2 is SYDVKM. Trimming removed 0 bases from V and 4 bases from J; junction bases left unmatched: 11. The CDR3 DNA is TGTGCCAGCAGTTTATGGACGACCGGCCGGGACAGCTATGGCTACACCTTC. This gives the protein CASSLWTTGRDSYGYTF.

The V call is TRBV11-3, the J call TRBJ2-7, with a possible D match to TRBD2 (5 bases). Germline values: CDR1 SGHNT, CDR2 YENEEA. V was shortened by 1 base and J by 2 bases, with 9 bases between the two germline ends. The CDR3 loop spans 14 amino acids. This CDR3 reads CASSLGTGTYEQYF. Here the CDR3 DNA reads TGTGCCAGCAGCTTAGGGACGGGGACCTACGAGCAGTACTTC.

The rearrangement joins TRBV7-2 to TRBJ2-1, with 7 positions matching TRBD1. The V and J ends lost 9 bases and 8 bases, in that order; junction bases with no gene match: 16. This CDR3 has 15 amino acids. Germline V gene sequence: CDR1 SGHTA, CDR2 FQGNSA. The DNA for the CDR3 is TGTGCCAGTTCGGAACAGGGGATTCTCGGGGATGAGCAGTTCTTC. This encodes CASSEQGILGDEQFF.

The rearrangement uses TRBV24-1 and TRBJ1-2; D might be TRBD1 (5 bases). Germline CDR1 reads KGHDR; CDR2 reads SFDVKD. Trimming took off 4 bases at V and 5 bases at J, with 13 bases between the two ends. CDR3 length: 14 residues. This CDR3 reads CATSDSGTAYGYTF. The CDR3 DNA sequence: TGTGCCACCAGTGACTCGGGGACTGCTTATGGCTACACCTTC.

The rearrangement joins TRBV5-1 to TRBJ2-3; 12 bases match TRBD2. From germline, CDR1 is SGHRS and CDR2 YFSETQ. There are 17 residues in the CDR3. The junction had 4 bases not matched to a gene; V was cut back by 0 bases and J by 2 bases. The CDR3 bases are TGCGCCAGCAGCTTGGCTCGACTAGCGGGGGTCACAGATACGCAGTATTTT. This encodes CASSLARLAGVTDTQYF.

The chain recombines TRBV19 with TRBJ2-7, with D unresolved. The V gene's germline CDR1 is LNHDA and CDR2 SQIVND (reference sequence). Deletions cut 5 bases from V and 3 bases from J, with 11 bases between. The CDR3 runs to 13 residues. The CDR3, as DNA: TGTGCCAGTAGTTACACACCCCACTACGAGCAGTACTTC. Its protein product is CASSYTPHYEQYF.

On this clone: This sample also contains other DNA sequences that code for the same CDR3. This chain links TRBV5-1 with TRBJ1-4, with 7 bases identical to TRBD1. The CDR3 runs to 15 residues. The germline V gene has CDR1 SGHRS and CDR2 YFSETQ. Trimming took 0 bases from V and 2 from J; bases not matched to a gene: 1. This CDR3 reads CASSLGDSTNEKLFF. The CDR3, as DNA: TGCGCCAGCAGCTTGGGGGACAGTACTAATGAAAAACTGTTTTTT.

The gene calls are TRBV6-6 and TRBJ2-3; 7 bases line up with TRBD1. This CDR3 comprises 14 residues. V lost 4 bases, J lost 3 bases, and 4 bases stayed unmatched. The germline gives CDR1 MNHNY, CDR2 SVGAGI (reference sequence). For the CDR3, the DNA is TGTGCCAGCAGTTTCACGACAGGGACAGATACGCAGTATTTT. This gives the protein CASSFTTGTDTQYF.

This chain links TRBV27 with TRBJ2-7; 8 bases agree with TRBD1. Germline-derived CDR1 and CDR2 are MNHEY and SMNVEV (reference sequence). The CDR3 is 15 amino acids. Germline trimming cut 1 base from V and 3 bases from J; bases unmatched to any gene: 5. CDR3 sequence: CASSLLDRVNYEQYF. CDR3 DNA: TGTGCCAGCAGTTTATTGGACAGGGTAAACTACGAGCAGTACTTC.

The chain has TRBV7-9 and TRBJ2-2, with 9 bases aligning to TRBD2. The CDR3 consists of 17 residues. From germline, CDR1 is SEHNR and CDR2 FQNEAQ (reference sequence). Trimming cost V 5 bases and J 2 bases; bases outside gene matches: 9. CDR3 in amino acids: CASSQVPGLANTGELFF. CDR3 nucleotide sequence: TGTGCCAGCAGCCAGGTCCCGGGACTAGCCAACACCGGGGAGCTGTTTTTT.

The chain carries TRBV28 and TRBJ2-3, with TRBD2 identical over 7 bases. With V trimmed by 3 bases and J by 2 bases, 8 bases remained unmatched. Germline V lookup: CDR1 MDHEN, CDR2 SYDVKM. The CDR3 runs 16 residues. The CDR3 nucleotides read TGTGCCAGCAGTTTTATCCGGGGGGTTTCCACAGATACGCAGTATTTT. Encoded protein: CASSFIRGVSTDTQYF.

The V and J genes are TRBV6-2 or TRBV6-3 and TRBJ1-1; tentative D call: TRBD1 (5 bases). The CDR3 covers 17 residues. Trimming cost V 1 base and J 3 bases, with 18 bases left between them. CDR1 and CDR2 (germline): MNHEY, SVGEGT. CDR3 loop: CASSYFQGRIMDTEAFF. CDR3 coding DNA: TGTGCCAGCAGTTACTTCCAGGGACGGATAATGGACACTGAAGCTTTCTTT.

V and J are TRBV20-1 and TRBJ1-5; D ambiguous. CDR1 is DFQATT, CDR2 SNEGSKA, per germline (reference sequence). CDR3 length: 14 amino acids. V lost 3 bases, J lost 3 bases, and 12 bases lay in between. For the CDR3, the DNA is TGCAGTGCTAGTATAGGGTCGAACAATCAGCCCCAGCATTTT. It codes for CSASIGSNNQPQHF.

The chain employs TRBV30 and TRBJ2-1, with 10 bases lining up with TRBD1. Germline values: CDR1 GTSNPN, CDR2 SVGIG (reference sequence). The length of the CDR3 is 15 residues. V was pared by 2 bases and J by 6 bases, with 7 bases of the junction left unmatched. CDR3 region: CAWSLTGGIGNEQFF. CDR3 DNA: TGTGCCTGGAGTCTGACAGGGGGCATAGGCAATGAGCAGTTCTTC.

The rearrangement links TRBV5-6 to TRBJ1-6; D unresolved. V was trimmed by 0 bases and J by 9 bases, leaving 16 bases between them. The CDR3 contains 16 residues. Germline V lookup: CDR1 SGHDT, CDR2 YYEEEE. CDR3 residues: CASSLASGIGPSPLHF. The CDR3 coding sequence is TGTGCCAGCAGCTTGGCCTCAGGTATCGGTCCTTCACCCCTCCACTTT.

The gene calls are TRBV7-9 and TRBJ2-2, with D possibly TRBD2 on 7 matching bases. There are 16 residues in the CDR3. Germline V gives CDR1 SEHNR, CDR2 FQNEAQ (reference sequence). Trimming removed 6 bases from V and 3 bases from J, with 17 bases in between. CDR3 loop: CASSSGGGADTGELFF. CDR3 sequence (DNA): TGTGCCAGCAGTTCCGGAGGGGGGGCTGACACCGGGGAGCTGTTTTTT.

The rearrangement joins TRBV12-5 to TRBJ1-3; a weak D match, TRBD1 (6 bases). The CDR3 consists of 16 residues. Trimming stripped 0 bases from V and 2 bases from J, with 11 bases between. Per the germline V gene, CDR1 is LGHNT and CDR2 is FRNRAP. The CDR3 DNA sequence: TGTGCTAGTGGTTTGGTGCAGGGGTCGGCTGGAAACACCATATATTTT. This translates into CASGLVQGSAGNTIYF.

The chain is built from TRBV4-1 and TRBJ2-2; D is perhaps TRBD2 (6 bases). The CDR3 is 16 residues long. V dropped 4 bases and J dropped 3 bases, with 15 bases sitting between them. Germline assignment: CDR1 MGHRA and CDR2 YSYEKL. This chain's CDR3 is CASSRPRLEDTGELFF. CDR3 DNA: TGCGCCAGCAGCCGCCCAAGACTAGAGGACACCGGGGAGCTGTTTTTT.

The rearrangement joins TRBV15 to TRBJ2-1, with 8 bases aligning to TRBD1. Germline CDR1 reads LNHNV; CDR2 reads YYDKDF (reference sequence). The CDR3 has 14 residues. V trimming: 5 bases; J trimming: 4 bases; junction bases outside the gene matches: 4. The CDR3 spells CATSRDRTYNEQFF. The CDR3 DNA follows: TGTGCCACCAGCCGGGACAGGACGTACAATGAGCAGTTCTTC.

The CDR3 loop is CAISPAADQPQHF. In DNA form, the CDR3 reads TGTGCCATCAGCCCCGCAGCAGATCAGCCCCAGCATTTT. The V call is TRBV10-3, the J call TRBJ1-5; D is uncertain. Germline-derived CDR1 and CDR2 are ENHRY and SYGVKD. Between the trimmed V and J ends, which lost 6 bases and 5 bases, there was a span of 11 bases. The CDR3 contains 13 residues.

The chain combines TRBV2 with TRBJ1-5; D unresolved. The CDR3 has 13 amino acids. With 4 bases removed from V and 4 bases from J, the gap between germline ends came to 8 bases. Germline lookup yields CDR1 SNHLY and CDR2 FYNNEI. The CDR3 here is CASSAGSNQPQHF. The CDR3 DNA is TGTGCCAGCAGTGCGGGATCAAATCAGCCCCAGCATTTT.

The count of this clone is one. The CDR3 region is CASSLGRGNSYNEQFF. The CDR3 bases are TGTGCCAGCAGCTTGGGCCGGGGAAACTCCTACAATGAGCAGTTCTTC. The V and J genes are TRBV5-5 and TRBJ2-1, with a tentative D call TRBD2 (5 bases). CDR1 and CDR2 (germline): SGHKS, YYEKEE (reference sequence). The CDR3 runs 16 residues. Trimming cost V 0 bases and J 0 bases, with 10 bases left between them.

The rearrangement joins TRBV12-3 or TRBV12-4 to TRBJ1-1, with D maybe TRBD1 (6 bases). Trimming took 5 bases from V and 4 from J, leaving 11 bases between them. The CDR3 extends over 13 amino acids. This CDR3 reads CASSGKGGTEAFF. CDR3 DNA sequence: TGTGCCAGCAGTGGGAAGGGGGGCACTGAAGCTTTCTTT.

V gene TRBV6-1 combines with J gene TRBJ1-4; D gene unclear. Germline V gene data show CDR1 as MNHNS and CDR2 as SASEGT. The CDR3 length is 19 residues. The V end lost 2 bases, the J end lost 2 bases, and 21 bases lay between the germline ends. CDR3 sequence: CASSEPPLRALGTNEKLFF. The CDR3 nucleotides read TGTGCCAGCAGTGAACCCCCGCTGAGGGCATTGGGCACTAATGAAAAACTGTTTTTT.

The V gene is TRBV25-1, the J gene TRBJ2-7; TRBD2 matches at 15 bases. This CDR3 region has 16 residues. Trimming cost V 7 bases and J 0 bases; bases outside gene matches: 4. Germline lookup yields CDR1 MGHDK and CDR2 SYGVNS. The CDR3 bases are TGTGCCAGCACCGGGACTAGCGGGGGGCTCTCCTACGAGCAGTACTTC. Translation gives CASTGTSGGLSYEQYF.

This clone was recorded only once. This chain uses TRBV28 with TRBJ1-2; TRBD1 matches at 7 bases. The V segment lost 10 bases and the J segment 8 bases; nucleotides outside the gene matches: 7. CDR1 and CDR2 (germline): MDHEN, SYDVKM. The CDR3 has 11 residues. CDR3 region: CATSGGRGYTF. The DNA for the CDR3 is TGTGCCACCTCAGGGGGACGGGGCTACACCTTC.

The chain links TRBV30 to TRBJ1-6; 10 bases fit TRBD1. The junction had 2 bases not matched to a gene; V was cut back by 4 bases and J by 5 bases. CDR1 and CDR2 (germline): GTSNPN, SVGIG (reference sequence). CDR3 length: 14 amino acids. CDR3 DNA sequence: TGTGCCTGGACCGGACAGGGGGATAATTCACCCCTCCACTTT. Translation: CAWTGQGDNSPLHF.

CDR3 DNA: TGCGCCAGCAGAAAAGGAGGGGCCCTGAACACTGAAGCTTTCTTT. Protein: CASRKGGALNTEAFF. J is TRBJ1-1 and V is TRBV5-1, with a possible D match to TRBD1 (5 bases). The CDR3 sequence is 15 residues long. Trimming shortened V by 5 bases and J by 0 bases, and 14 bases separated the two germline ends. CDR1 is SGHRS, CDR2 YFSETQ, per germline.

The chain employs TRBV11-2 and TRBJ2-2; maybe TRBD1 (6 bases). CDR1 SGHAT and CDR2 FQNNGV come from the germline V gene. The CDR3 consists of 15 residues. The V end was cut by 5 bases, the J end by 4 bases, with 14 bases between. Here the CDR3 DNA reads TGTGCCAGCAGCCGGAGAGGACAGTTCACCGGGGAGCTGTTTTTT. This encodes CASSRRGQFTGELFF.

The CDR3 is CASSPGTQNTGELFF. The CDR3 DNA reads TGTGCCAGCAGCCCCGGGACCCAGAACACCGGGGAGCTGTTTTTT. The chain links TRBV7-3 to TRBJ2-2; the D call may be TRBD1 or TRBD2 (5 bases each). This CDR3 has 15 residues. Deletions cut 5 bases from V and 1 base from J, with 11 bases between. CDR1 SGHTA and CDR2 FQGTGA come from the germline V gene. Looking up the rest from reference TRBV7-3 and TRBJ2-2 gives the full variable domain: GAGVSQTPSNKVTEKGKYVELRCDPISGHTALYWYRQSLGQGPEFLIYFQGTGAADDSGLPNDRFFAVRPEGSVSTLKIQRTERGDSAVYLCASSPGTQNTGELFFGEGSRLTVL.